The source of this T cell receptor (beta chain) is a study of radiotherapy plus CTLA-4 blockade in lung cancer. Broader study findings: TCR clones of tumor origin grew in blood after radiotherapy plus ipilimumab.

The length of the CDR3 is 14 residues. CDR1 is SEHNR, CDR2 FQNEAQ, per germline (reference sequence). V gave up 5 bases and J gave up 2 bases, with 13 bases separating them. The assay was immunoSEQ multiplex PCR, and TCRdb's table has in-frame clones only and misses some. The sample has roughly 59,000 clones, about 70% seen once. Turning to this clone: Antigen unknown.

Focal radiation was given together with CTLA-4 blockade (ipilimumab) to patients with chemo-refractory metastatic non-small-cell lung cancer. This sequence originates from a human donor with non-small cell lung cancer whose response to radiotherapy plus ipilimumab could not be evaluated. The starting material was peripheral blood, obtained from a patient treated with radiotherapy plus ipilimumab. The genes are TRBV7-9 and TRBJ2-7; tentatively, D is TRBD2 (6 bases). For the CDR3, the DNA is TGTGCCAGCAGCCCCCGGGACTCAACCTACGAGCAGTACTTC. Residues: CASSPRDSTYEQYF.